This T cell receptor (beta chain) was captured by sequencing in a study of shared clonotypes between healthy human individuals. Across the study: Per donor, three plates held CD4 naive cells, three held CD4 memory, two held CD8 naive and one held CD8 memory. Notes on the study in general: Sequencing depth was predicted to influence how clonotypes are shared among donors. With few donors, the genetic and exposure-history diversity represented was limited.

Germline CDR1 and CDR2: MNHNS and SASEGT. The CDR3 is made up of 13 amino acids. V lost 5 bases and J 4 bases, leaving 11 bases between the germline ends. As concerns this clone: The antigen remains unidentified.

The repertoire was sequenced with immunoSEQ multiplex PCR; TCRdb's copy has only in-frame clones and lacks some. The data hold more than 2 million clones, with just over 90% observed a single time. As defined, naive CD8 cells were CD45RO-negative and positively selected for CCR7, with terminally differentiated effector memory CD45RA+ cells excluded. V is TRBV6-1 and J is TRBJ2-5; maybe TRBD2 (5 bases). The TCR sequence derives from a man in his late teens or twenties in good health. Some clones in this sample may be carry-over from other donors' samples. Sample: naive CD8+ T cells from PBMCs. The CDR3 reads CASSFPRGETQYF. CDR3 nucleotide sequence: TGTGCCAGCAGTTTTCCCCGGGGAGAGACCCAGTACTTC.